This entry features one TCR beta chain sequence. The sample comes from a study of control samples from healthy donors and cancer patients. Here immunoSEQ multiplex PCR was the method, and the copy in TCRdb shows in-frame clones only, minus some. The table lists about 140,000 clones, roughly 92% of them singletons. V shed 2 bases and J 4 bases; nucleotides not matched to a gene: 4. The CDR3 covers 15 residues. The germline V gene encodes CDR1 MRHNA and CDR2 SNTAGT. This clonotype was sampled from a man aged 30 to 45 in good health. The chain carries TRBV6-4 and TRBJ1-5; 8 nucleotides agree with TRBD1. Sequenced material: blood. This chain's CDR3 is CASSDVRQGNQPQHF. The CDR3 DNA follows: TGTGCCAGCAGTGACGTCCGACAGGGGAATCAGCCCCAGCATTTT.